This T cell receptor (beta chain) was recorded in a study of blood T cells in healthy people across ages. Study-wide findings and caveats: More naive CD4+ cells and higher diversity marked long-lived donors relative to aged donors.

The CDR3 sequence is 13 residues long. The ends were cut back, 5 bases at V and 9 bases at J, with 14 bases in the middle. Per the germline V gene, CDR1 is SGHTA and CDR2 is FQGNSA. Alongside a J-beta primer mix, a sample-barcoded 5' primer served in a second PCR lasting roughly 6 to 12 cycles. TCRdb reanalysed the 5' RACE reads using MiXCR and keeps one entry per CDR3 protein. The profile shows fewer than 1,200,000 distinct CDR3 sequences, approximately 25% of them singletons. With regard to this clonotype: Antigen unknown.

In addition, the sample was reused for a study of T cells of mothers and their children.

Sequencing was done on a sample of blood. V and J are TRBV7-2 and TRBJ2-1, with a tentative D call TRBD1 (6 bases). The receptor was derived from a girl aged 2 to 9 in good health. The chain's CDR3 is CASSPQLGGEQFF. The CDR3 DNA reads as TGTGCCAGCAGCCCCCAATTAGGGGGTGAGCAGTTCTTC.